A selection of T cell receptor beta chains follows, all from one sample in a study of identifying expanded T cells in peripheral blood. Sequenced by immunoSEQ multiplex PCR; TCRdb stores in-frame clones only, minus some. This table holds approximately 120,000 clones, about nine tenths found once. The sequencing sample was made of blood. The receptors were sampled from a person aged 18 to 69 in good health. Each CDR3 is given without its conserved first and last residue. The order of the fields is clone size, V gene, J gene, CDR3 protein. For some rows the clone size is stated as once, few or many, or as a class when expanded; others skip it.

clone size: .; V gene: TRBV18; J gene: TRBJ2-7; CDR3 protein: ASSQWPYEQY
clone size: .; V gene: TRBV28; J gene: TRBJ2-2; CDR3 protein: ASSSPDTANTGELF
clone size: .; V gene: TRBV19; J gene: TRBJ1-1; CDR3 protein: ASSSGGAVNTEAF
clone size: few; V gene: TRBV7-2; J gene: TRBJ2-2; CDR3 protein: ASSPPPNTGELF
clone size: few; V gene: TRBV19; J gene: TRBJ2-7; CDR3 protein: ASSSGSLSVYEQY
clone size: .; V gene: TRBV11-1; J gene: TRBJ2-2; CDR3 protein: ASSLSNTGELF
clone size: .; V gene: TRBV2; J gene: TRBJ1-2; CDR3 protein: ASSVTVIYGYT
clone size: many; V gene: TRBV7-2; J gene: TRBJ1-1; CDR3 protein: ASSPSLGGNTEAF
clone size: .; V gene: TRBV12-5; J gene: TRBJ2-3; CDR3 protein: ASGPTTDTQY
clone size: .; V gene: TRBV7-3; J gene: TRBJ2-7; CDR3 protein: ASSVSQVTEQY
clone size: .; V gene: TRBV5-6; J gene: TRBJ1-1; CDR3 protein: ASSLVGEAF
clone size: .; V gene: TRBV7-3; J gene: TRBJ2-7; CDR3 protein: ASSLNPSSSYEQY
clone size: few; V gene: TRBV27; J gene: TRBJ2-3; CDR3 protein: ASSSGEPFTDTQY